This T cell receptor beta chain was identified in a study of blood T cell repertoires in COVID-19. Across the whole study: PBMCs, B-cell-depleted T cells, or T cells were the source of the cDNA or gDNA that made up the material.

The germline V and J ends were trimmed by 0 bases and 4 bases, with 7 bases remaining between them. The V gene's germline CDR1 is SGHRS and CDR2 YFSETQ. The CDR3 extends over 14 amino acids. Profiling relied on immunoSEQ multiplex PCR, and the TCRdb table lists in-frame clones only, not all of them. The profile shows approximately 290,000 clones, approximately 90% of them singletons. The chain carries TRBV5-1 and TRBJ2-2; D is uncertain. The source material was peripheral blood. This TCR was sampled from a man aged 25-45 years with acute or convalescent COVID-19. CDR3 in DNA: TGCGCCAGCAGCTTGGTTCCTAGCACCGGGGAGCTGTTTTTT. As protein: CASSLVPSTGELFF.